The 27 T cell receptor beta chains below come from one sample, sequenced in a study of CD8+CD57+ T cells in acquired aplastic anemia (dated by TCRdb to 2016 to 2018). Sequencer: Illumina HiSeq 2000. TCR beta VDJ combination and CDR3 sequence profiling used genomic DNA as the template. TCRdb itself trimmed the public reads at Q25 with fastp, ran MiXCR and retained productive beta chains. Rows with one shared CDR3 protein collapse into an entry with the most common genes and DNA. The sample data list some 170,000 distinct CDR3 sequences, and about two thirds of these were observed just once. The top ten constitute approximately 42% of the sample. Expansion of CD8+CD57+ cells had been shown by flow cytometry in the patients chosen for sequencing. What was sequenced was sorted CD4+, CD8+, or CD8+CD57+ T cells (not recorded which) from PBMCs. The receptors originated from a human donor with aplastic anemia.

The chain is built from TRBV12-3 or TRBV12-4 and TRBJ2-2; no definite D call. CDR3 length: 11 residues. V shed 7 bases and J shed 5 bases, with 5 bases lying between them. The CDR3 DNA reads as TGTGCCAGCATCCTAACCGGGGAGCTGTTTTTT. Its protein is CASILTGELFF.

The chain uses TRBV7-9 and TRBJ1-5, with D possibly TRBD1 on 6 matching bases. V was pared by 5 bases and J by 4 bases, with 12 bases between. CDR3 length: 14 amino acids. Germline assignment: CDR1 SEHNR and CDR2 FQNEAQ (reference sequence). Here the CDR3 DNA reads TGTGCCAGCAGCGTGGGGGGGCGAAATCAGCCCCAGCATTTT. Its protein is CASSVGGRNQPQHF.

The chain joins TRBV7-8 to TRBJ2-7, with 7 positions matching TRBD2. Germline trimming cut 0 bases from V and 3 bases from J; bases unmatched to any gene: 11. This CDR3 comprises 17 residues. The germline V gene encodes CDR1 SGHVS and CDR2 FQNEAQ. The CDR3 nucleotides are TGTGCCAGCAGCTTAGCGCTGGGGGGGGTCTCTTACTACGAGCAGTACTTC. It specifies CASSLALGGVSYYEQYF.

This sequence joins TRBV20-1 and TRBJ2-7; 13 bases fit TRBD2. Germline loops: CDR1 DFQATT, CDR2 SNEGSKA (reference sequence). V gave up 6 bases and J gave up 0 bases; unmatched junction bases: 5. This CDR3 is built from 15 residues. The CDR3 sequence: CSASGLAGSSYEQYF. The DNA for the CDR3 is TGCAGTGCCTCGGGACTAGCGGGGAGCTCCTACGAGCAGTACTTC.

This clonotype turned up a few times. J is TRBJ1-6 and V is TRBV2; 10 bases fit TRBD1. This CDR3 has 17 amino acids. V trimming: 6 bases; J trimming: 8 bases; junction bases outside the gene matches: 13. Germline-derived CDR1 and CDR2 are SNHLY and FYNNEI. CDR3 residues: CASSLSRTGGVYSPLHF. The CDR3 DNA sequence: TGTGCCAGCAGCCTATCACGGACAGGGGGAGTTTATTCACCCCTCCACTTT. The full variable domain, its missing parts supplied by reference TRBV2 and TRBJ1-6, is EPEVTQTPSHQVTQMGQEVILRCVPISNHLYFYWYRQILGQKVEFLVSFYNNEISEKSEIFDDQFSVERPDGSNFTLKIRSTKLEDSAMYFCASSLSRTGGVYSPLHFGNGTRLTVT.

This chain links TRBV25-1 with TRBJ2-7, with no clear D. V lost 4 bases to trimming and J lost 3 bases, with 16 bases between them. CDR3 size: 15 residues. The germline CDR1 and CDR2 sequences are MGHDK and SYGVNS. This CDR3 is CASSGRNLYNYEQYF. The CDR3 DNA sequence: TGTGCCAGCAGTGGACGGAATCTGTATAACTACGAGCAGTACTTC.

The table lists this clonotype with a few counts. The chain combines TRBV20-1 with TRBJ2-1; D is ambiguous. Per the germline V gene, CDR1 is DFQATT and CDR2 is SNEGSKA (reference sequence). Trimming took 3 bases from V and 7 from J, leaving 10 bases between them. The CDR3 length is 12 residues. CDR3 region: CSARVGWNEQFF. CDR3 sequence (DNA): TGCAGTGCTAGGGTGGGATGGAATGAGCAGTTCTTC.

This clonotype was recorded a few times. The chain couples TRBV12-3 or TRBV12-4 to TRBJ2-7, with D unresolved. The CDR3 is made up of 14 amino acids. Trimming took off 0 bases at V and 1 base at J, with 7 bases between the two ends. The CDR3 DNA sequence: TGTGCCAGCAGTTTAGCGGGTCAGTCCTACGAGCAGTACTTC. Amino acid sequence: CASSLAGQSYEQYF.

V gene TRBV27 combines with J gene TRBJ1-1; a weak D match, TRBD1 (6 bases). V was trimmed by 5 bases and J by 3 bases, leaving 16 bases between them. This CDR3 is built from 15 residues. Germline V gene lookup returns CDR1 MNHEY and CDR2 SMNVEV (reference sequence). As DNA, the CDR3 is TGTGCCAGCAGTCCCCTACAGGGATTGGACACTGAAGCTTTCTTT. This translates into CASSPLQGLDTEAFF.

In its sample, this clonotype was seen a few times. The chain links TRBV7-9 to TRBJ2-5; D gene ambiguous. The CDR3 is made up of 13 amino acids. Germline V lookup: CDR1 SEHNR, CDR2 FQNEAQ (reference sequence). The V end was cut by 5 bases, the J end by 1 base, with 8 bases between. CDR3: CASSRGLQETQYF. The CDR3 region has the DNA TGTGCCAGCAGCCGCGGCCTCCAAGAGACCCAGTACTTC.

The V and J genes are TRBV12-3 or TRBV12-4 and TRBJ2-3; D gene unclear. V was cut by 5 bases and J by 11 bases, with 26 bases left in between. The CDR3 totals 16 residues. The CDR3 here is CASSPSTQGIPIWQYF. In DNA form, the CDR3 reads TGTGCCAGCAGTCCCTCGACGCAAGGGATTCCCATTTGGCAGTATTTT.

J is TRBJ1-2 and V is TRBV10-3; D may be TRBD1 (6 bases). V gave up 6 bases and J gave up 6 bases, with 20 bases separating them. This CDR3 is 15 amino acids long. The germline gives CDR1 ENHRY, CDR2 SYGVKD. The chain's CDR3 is CAISQQGRESNGYTF. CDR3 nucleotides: TGTGCCATCAGCCAACAGGGAAGGGAATCCAATGGCTACACCTTC.

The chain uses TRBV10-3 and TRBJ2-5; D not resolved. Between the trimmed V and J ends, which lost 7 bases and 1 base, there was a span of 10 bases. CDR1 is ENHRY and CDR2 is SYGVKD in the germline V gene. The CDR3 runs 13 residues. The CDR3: CAITGAVQETQYF. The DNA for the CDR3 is TGTGCCATCACGGGTGCAGTCCAAGAGACCCAGTACTTC.

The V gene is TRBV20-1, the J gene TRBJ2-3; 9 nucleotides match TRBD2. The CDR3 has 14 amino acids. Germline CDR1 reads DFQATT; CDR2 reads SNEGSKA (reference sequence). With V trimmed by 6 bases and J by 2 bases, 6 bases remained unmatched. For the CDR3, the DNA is TGCAGTGCCTCAGCGGGGGGATTCACAGATACGCAGTATTTT. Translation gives CSASAGGFTDTQYF.

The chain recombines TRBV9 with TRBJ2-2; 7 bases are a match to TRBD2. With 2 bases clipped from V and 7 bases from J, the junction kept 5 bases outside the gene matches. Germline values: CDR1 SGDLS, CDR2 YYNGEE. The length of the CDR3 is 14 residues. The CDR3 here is CASSVAGEGGELFF. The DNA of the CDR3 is TGTGCCAGCAGCGTCGCCGGGGAGGGCGGGGAGCTGTTTTTT.

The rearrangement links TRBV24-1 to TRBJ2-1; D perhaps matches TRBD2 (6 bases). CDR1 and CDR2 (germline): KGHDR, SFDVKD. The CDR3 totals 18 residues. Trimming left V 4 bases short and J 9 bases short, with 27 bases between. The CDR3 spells CATSEPTGDSKSPLEQFF. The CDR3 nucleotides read TGTGCCACCAGTGAACCCACCGGGGACTCCAAGAGCCCGCTTGAGCAGTTCTTC.

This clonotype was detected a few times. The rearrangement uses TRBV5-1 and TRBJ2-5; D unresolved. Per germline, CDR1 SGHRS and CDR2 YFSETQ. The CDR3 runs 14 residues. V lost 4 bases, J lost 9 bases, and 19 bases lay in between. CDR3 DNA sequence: TGCGCCAGCAGCCTAGACAATCTCAGCTCGGCCCAGTACTTC. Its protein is CASSLDNLSSAQYF.

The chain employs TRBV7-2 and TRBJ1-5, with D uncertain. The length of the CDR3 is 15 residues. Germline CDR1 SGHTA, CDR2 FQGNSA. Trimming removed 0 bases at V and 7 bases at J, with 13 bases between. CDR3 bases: TGTGCCAGCAGCTTAGCGGGCGAGAATGGCCAGCCCCAGCATTTT. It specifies CASSLAGENGQPQHF.

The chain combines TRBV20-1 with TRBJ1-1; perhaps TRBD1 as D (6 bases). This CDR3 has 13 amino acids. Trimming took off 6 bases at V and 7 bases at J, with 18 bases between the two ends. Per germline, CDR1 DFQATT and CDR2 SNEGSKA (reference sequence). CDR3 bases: TGCAGTGCAAAGTACCAGGGGTGGGGTGAAGCTTTCTTT. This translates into CSAKYQGWGEAFF.

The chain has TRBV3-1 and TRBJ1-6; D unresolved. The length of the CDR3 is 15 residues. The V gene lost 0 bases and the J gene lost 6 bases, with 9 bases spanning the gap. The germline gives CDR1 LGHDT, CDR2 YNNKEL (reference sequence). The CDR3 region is CASSQDAGSNSPLHF. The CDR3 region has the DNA TGTGCCAGCAGCCAAGACGCAGGTAGTAATTCACCCCTCCACTTT.

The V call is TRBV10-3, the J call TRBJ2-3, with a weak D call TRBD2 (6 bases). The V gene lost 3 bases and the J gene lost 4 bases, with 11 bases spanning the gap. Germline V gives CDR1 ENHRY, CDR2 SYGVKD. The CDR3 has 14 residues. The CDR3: CAISDGSKADTQYF. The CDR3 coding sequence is TGTGCCATCAGTGACGGGAGTAAGGCAGATACGCAGTATTTT.

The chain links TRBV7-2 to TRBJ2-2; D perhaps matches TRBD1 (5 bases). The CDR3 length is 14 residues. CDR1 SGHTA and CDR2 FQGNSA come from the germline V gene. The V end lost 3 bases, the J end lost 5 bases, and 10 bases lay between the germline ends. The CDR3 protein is CASSLVRGTGELFF. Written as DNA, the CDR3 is TGTGCCAGCAGCTTGGTTAGGGGAACCGGGGAGCTGTTTTTT.

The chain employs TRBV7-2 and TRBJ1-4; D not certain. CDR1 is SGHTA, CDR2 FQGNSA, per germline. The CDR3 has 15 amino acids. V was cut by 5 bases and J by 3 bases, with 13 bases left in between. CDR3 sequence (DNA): TGTGCCAGCAGCCCCCTCTTTGGATCTAATGAAAAACTGTTTTTT. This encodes CASSPLFGSNEKLFF.

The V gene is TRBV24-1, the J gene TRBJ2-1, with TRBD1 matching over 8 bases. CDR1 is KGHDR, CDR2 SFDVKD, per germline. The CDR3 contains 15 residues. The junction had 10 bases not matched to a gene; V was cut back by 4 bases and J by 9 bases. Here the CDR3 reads CATSDVGQGKGEQFF. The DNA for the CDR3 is TGTGCCACCAGTGACGTAGGACAGGGCAAGGGTGAGCAGTTCTTC.

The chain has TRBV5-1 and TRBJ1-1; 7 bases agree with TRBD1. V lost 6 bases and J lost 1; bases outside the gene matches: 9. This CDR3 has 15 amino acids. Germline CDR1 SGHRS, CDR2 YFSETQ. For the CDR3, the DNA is TGCGCCAGCAACCTGGACTGGACAGGGAACACTGAAGCTTTCTTT. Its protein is CASNLDWTGNTEAFF. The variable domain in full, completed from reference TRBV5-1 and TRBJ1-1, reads KAGVTQTPRYLIKTRGQQVTLSCSPISGHRSVSWYQQTPGQGLQFLFEYFSETQRNKGNFPGRFSGRQFSNSRSEMNVSTLELGDSALYLCASNLDWTGNTEAFFGQGTRLTVV.

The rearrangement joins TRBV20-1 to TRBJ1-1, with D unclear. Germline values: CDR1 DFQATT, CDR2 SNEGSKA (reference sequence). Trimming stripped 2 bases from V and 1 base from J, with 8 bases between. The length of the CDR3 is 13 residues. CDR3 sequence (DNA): TGCAGTGCTAGATACAGTGAGAACACTGAAGCTTTCTTT. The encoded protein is CSARYSENTEAFF.

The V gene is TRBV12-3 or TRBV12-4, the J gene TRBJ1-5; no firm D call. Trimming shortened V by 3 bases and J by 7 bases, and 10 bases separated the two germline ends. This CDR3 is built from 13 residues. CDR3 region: CASSFREEQPQHF. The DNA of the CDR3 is TGTGCCAGCAGTTTTAGGGAGGAGCAGCCCCAGCATTTT.